This T cell receptor (beta chain) originates from a study of T cells in localized non-small cell lung cancer. About this clone itself: Its antigen is as yet unknown.

CDR1 SGHRS and CDR2 YFSETQ come from the germline V gene. Between the trimmed V and J ends, which lost 8 bases and 6 bases, there was a span of 12 bases. The CDR3 totals 11 residues. TCRdb's copy holds only in-frame clones and misses some; the assay was immunoSEQ multiplex PCR. The repertoire holds under 95,000 clones, with approximately 80% as singletons. Findings and caveats of the study: Tumor trailed uninvolved adjacent lung in T cell clonality, which peaked there.

The specimen was peripheral blood, collected before any cancer treatment. The sequence was obtained from a female donor older than 55 with stage I lung adenocarcinoma. This chain connects TRBV5-1 to TRBJ2-7, with no clear D. The CDR3 nucleotides are TGCGCCAGTACCAATAGGATCGAGCAGTACTTC. Its translation is CASTNRIEQYF.